These T cell receptor beta chains were read from a single sample in a study of shared clonotypes between healthy human individuals. TCRdb keeps only in-frame clones here, not all; method: immunoSEQ multiplex PCR. The table has approximately 1,000,000 clones, about 80% seen once. Input material: memory CD4+ T cells from PBMCs. These receptors all stem from a young man in good health. Some clones in this sample may be carry-over from other donors' samples. The CDR3 runs from the conserved cysteine through the conserved F or W. The D gene is left open where the match is weak. Some rows have no size entry. The others give once, few or many, or a class for an expanded clone.

j_gene: TRBJ2-7
abundance: -
v_gene: TRBV13
d_gene: -
CDR3aa: CASSLLARRAYEQYF
CDR3nt: TGTGCCAGCAGCTTATTAGCCAGGAGAGCCTACGAGCAGTACTTC

j_gene: TRBJ2-7
abundance: once
v_gene: TRBV4-2
d_gene: TRBD1
CDR3aa: CASSHLPSGTAIYEQYF
CDR3nt: TGTGCCAGCAGCCACCTTCCCTCCGGGACAGCGATCTACGAGCAGTACTTC

j_gene: TRBJ1-1
abundance: -
v_gene: TRBV7-2
d_gene: TRBD1
CDR3aa: CASSTRTGSNTEAFF
CDR3nt: TGTGCCAGCAGCACGCGGACAGGTTCGAACACTGAAGCTTTCTTT

j_gene: TRBJ2-7
abundance: -
v_gene: TRBV6-5
d_gene: -
CDR3aa: CASSPQTGVGVREYF
CDR3nt: TGTGCCAGCAGCCCTCAAACCGGGGTGGGCGTCAGGGAGTACTTC

j_gene: TRBJ2-7
abundance: -
v_gene: TRBV6-5
d_gene: -
CDR3aa: CASSYSKGGTYEQYF
CDR3nt: TGTGCCAGCAGTTACTCGAAGGGCGGAACCTACGAGCAGTACTTC

j_gene: TRBJ2-1
abundance: -
v_gene: TRBV11-3
d_gene: TRBD2
CDR3aa: CASSSSGGYNEQFF
CDR3nt: TGTGCCAGCAGCTCGAGCGGGGGCTACAATGAGCAGTTCTTC

j_gene: TRBJ1-1
abundance: -
v_gene: TRBV28
d_gene: -
CDR3aa: CASIENGRANTEAFF
CDR3nt: TGTGCCAGCATCGAGAACGGCAGGGCGAACACTGAAGCTTTCTTT

j_gene: TRBJ2-3
abundance: -
v_gene: TRBV11-2
d_gene: TRBD2
CDR3aa: CASSLSPWTSGRTDTQYF
CDR3nt: TGTGCCAGCAGCCTTAGTCCCTGGACTAGCGGACGCACAGATACGCAGTATTTT

j_gene: TRBJ1-2
abundance: many
v_gene: TRBV6-1
d_gene: -
CDR3aa: CASSEGGYREKGYGYTF
CDR3nt: TGTGCCAGCAGTGAAGGGGGGTACAGGGAGAAGGGTTATGGCTACACCTTC

j_gene: TRBJ2-5
abundance: -
v_gene: TRBV6-1
d_gene: -
CDR3aa: CASSEGAGWETQYF
CDR3nt: TGTGCCAGCAGTGAAGGGGCAGGATGGGAGACCCAGTACTTC

j_gene: TRBJ2-7
abundance: -
v_gene: TRBV7-9
d_gene: -
CDR3aa: CASSLAAREQYF
CDR3nt: TGTGCCAGCAGCTTAGCAGCGAGGGAGCAGTACTTC

j_gene: TRBJ2-1
abundance: -
v_gene: TRBV15
d_gene: TRBD1
CDR3aa: CATSTRQGIYEQFF
CDR3nt: TGTGCCACCAGCACCCGACAGGGTATTTATGAGCAGTTCTTC

j_gene: TRBJ2-1
abundance: -
v_gene: TRBV5-1
d_gene: TRBD2
CDR3aa: CASSPGLAGGMYNEQFF
CDR3nt: TGCGCCAGCAGCCCGGGACTAGCGGGAGGTATGTACAATGAGCAGTTCTTC

j_gene: TRBJ1-4
abundance: -
v_gene: TRBV28
d_gene: -
CDR3aa: CASLPSGRGEKLFF
CDR3nt: TGTGCCAGCCTACCCTCTGGAAGGGGTGAAAAACTGTTTTTT

j_gene: TRBJ2-7
abundance: -
v_gene: TRBV18
d_gene: -
CDR3aa: CASSEGSLGNEQYF
CDR3nt: TGTGCCAGCTCAGAGGGCTCCCTAGGGAACGAGCAGTACTTC

j_gene: TRBJ2-5
abundance: -
v_gene: TRBV2
d_gene: TRBD1
CDR3aa: CASSLSTGQGASLPHQETQYF
CDR3nt: TGTGCCAGCAGTCTTAGCACGGGACAGGGGGCGTCGTTACCTCACCAAGAGACCCAGTACTTC

j_gene: TRBJ2-7
abundance: -
v_gene: TRBV5-1
d_gene: TRBD2
CDR3aa: CASSLVAGGADEQYF
CDR3nt: TGCGCCAGCAGCTTGGTGGCGGGAGGCGCTGACGAGCAGTACTTC

j_gene: TRBJ2-3
abundance: few
v_gene: TRBV7-3
d_gene: TRBD2
CDR3aa: CASSLGLAGDTQYF
CDR3nt: TGTGCCAGCAGCTTGGGACTAGCGGGAGATACGCAGTATTTT

j_gene: TRBJ2-1
abundance: -
v_gene: TRBV2
d_gene: TRBD2
CDR3aa: CASSSLAGRHEQFF
CDR3nt: TGTGCCAGCAGTTCTTTAGCGGGCCGTCATGAGCAGTTCTTC

j_gene: TRBJ2-3
abundance: -
v_gene: TRBV4-2
d_gene: TRBD2
CDR3aa: CASSQPVGSGMATQYF
CDR3nt: TGTGCCAGCAGCCAACCCGTGGGTAGCGGGATGGCAACGCAGTATTTT

j_gene: TRBJ2-2
abundance: -
v_gene: TRBV19
d_gene: -
CDR3aa: CASSIRGWGGNTGELFF
CDR3nt: TGTGCCAGTAGTATACGTGGCTGGGGAGGGAACACCGGGGAGCTGTTTTTT

j_gene: TRBJ2-1
abundance: -
v_gene: TRBV5-1
d_gene: TRBD2
CDR3aa: CASSLVVSGSGDEQFF
CDR3nt: TGCGCCAGCAGCTTGGTTGTTAGCGGGAGCGGAGATGAGCAGTTCTTC

j_gene: TRBJ2-1
abundance: -
v_gene: TRBV27
d_gene: TRBD2
CDR3aa: CASSATTSGRAVLLPYNEQFF
CDR3nt: TGTGCCAGCAGTGCCACGACTAGCGGGAGGGCCGTTCTACTCCCCTACAATGAGCAGTTCTTC

j_gene: TRBJ2-7
abundance: -
v_gene: TRBV20-1
d_gene: -
CDR3aa: CSWGRGEQYF
CDR3nt: TGCAGTTGGGGCAGGGGCGAGCAGTACTTC

j_gene: TRBJ2-2
abundance: few
v_gene: TRBV11-3
d_gene: -
CDR3aa: CASSPNTGELFF
CDR3nt: TGTGCCAGCAGTCCGAACACCGGGGAGCTGTTTTTT

j_gene: TRBJ2-2
abundance: few
v_gene: TRBV29-1
d_gene: -
CDR3aa: CSVSRGSNTGELFF
CDR3nt: TGCAGCGTTAGTAGGGGGTCGAACACCGGGGAGCTGTTTTTT

j_gene: TRBJ1-4
abundance: -
v_gene: TRBV6-1
d_gene: -
CDR3aa: CASSERPPNEKLFF
CDR3nt: TGTGCCAGCAGTGAAAGGCCCCCGAATGAAAAACTGTTTTTT

j_gene: TRBJ1-5
abundance: -
v_gene: TRBV2
d_gene: TRBD1
CDR3aa: CARGQGPYSNQPQHF
CDR3nt: TGTGCCAGAGGACAGGGACCTTATAGCAATCAGCCCCAGCATTTT

j_gene: TRBJ1-4
abundance: -
v_gene: TRBV30
d_gene: TRBD1
CDR3aa: CAWSILGQEEKLFF
CDR3nt: TGTGCCTGGAGTATCCTGGGACAGGAAGAAAAACTGTTTTTT

j_gene: TRBJ1-2
abundance: -
v_gene: TRBV28
d_gene: TRBD1
CDR3aa: CASSSQGGGNYGYTF
CDR3nt: TGTGCCAGCAGTTCCCAGGGGGGAGGAAACTATGGCTACACCTTC

j_gene: TRBJ1-5
abundance: -
v_gene: TRBV4-2
d_gene: -
CDR3aa: CASSRGGGQPQHF
CDR3nt: TGTGCCAGCAGCCGGGGAGGGGGTCAGCCCCAGCATTTT

j_gene: TRBJ1-2
abundance: -
v_gene: TRBV5-4
d_gene: TRBD1
CDR3aa: CASRSGTDGYTF
CDR3nt: TGTGCCAGCAGGTCCGGGACAGACGGCTACACCTTC

j_gene: TRBJ1-4
abundance: -
v_gene: TRBV7-9
d_gene: TRBD1
CDR3aa: CASSRIPTGENEKLFF
CDR3nt: TGTGCCAGCAGCCGAATCCCGACAGGGGAAAATGAAAAACTGTTTTTT

j_gene: TRBJ2-5
abundance: -
v_gene: TRBV7-2
d_gene: TRBD2
CDR3aa: CASSLIAGLQETQYF
CDR3nt: TGTGCCAGCAGCTTGATAGCGGGACTTCAAGAGACCCAGTACTTC

j_gene: TRBJ1-1
abundance: few
v_gene: TRBV18
d_gene: -
CDR3aa: CASSPGGWNTEAFF
CDR3nt: TGTGCCAGCTCACCTGGAGGGTGGAACACTGAAGCTTTCTTT

j_gene: TRBJ2-4
abundance: -
v_gene: TRBV9
d_gene: -
CDR3aa: CASSVDSGAGNIQYF
CDR3nt: TGTGCCAGCAGCGTAGATTCGGGGGCAGGAAACATTCAGTACTTC